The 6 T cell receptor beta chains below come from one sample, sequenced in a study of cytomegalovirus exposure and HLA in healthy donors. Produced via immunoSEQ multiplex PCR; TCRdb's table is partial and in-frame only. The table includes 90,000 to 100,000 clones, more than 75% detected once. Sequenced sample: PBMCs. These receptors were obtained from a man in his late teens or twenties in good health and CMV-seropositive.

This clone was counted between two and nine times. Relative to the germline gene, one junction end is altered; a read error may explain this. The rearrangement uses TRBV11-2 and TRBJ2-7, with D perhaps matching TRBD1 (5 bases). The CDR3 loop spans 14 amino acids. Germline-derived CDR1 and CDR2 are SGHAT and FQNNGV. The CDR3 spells CASTLGAETYEQYF. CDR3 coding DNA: TGTGCCAGCACCTTAGGGGCTGAAACCTACGAGCAGTACTTC.

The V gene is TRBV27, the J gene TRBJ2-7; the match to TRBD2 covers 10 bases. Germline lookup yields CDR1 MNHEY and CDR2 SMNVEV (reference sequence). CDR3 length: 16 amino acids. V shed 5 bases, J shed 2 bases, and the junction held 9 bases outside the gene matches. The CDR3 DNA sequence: TGTGCCAGCAGTCACCGGCGTAGCGGGAGGACCTACGAGCAGTACTTC. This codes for CASSHRRSGRTYEQYF.

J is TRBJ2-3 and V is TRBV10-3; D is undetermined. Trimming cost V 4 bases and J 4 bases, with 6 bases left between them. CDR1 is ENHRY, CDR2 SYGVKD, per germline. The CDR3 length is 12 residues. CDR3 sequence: CAISASSDTQYF. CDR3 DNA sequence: TGTGCCATCAGTGCTAGTTCAGATACGCAGTATTTT.

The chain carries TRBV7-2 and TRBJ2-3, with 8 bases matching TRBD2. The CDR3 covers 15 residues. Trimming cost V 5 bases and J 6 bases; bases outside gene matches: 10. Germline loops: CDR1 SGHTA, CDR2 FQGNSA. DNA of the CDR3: TGTGCCAGCAGCGGCCGCGGGGGGAGGGTGGATACGCAGTATTTT. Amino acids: CASSGRGGRVDTQYF.

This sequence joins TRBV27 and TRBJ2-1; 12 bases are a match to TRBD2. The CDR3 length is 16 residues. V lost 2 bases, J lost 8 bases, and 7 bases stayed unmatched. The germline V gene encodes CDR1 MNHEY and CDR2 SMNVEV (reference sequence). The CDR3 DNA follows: TGTGCCAGCAGTTTACCCACTAGCGGGGGGTTGGATGAGCAGTTCTTC. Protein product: CASSLPTSGGLDEQFF.

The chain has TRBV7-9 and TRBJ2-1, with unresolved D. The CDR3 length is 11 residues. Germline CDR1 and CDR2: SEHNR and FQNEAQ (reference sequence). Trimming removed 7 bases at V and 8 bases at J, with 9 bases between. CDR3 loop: CASTPGHEQFF. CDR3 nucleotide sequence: TGTGCCAGCACCCCTGGGCATGAGCAGTTCTTC.